The 29 T cell receptor beta chains given below trace back to one sample, sequenced in a study of T cells in Graves' hyperthyroidism and ophthalmopathy. Amplified regions were TCR beta CDR3 sequences from RNA transcripts. HTBI primers were the set used in a first-round RT-PCR of the TCR CDR3. One entry per CDR3 protein, called by TCRdb with MiXCR from the multiplex PCR reads. The sample carries fewer than 750,000 distinct CDR3 sequences, about 15% recorded once. Material: blood. The receptors stem from a woman in her thirties or forties with Graves' ophthalmopathy.

This sequence joins TRBV6-1 and TRBJ1-6; D unresolved. The CDR3 length is 10 residues. With 3 bases removed from V and 15 bases from J, the gap between germline ends came to 6 bases. Germline CDR1 MNHNS, CDR2 SASEGT. The CDR3 loop is CASSDSNLHF. The CDR3 DNA follows: TGTGCCAGCAGTGACAGCAACCTCCACTTT.

The chain joins TRBV11-1 to TRBJ1-2; 7 bases align to TRBD1. The junction had 13 bases not matched to a gene; V was cut back by 5 bases and J by 4 bases. The CDR3 length is 16 residues. Germline V gene sequence: CDR1 SGHAT, CDR2 FQDESV (reference sequence). CDR3 sequence reads: CASSREGTDRPYGYTF. Here the CDR3 DNA reads TGTGCCAGCAGCAGAGAGGGGACAGACAGGCCCTATGGCTACACCTTC. Full variable domain (missing parts from reference TRBV11-1 and TRBJ1-2): EAEVAQSPRYKITEKSQAVAFWCDPISGHATLYWYRQILGQGPELLVQFQDESVVDDSQLPKDRFSAERLKGVDSTLKIQPAELGDSAMYLCASSREGTDRPYGYTFGSGTRLTVV.

The table lists this clonotype with a few counts. The CDR3 region is CASSFLLAGKNEQYF. CDR3 bases: TGTGCCAGCAGTTTTTTACTAGCGGGAAAGAACGAGCAGTACTTC. The genes are TRBV28 and TRBJ2-7, with 10 bases fitting TRBD2. Germline trimming cut 3 bases from V and 5 bases from J; bases unmatched to any gene: 7. Germline CDR1 MDHEN, CDR2 SYDVKM. This CDR3 contains 15 residues.

This clonotype was detected ten times or more. The chain has TRBV7-3 and TRBJ2-5; D gene uncertain. Trimming left V 3 bases short and J 0 bases short, with 11 bases between. The CDR3 spans 15 residues. From germline, CDR1 is SGHTA and CDR2 FQGTGA. CDR3 protein: CASSFGRLNQETQYF. The CDR3 coding sequence is TGTGCCAGCAGCTTCGGACGGCTAAACCAAGAGACCCAGTACTTC.

This sequence joins TRBV6-1 and TRBJ2-4; 10 bases agree with TRBD1. Germline CDR1 reads MNHNS; CDR2 reads SASEGT. The junction had 3 bases not matched to a gene; V was cut back by 6 bases and J by 4 bases. The CDR3 extends over 14 amino acids. The CDR3 here is CASRGTGAKNIQYF. In DNA, the CDR3 is TGTGCCAGCAGGGGGACAGGGGCGAAAAACATTCAGTACTTC.

This clonotype came up many times. The rearrangement joins TRBV6-5 to TRBJ2-6; D ambiguous. V lost 0 bases to trimming and J lost 1 base, with 4 bases between them. The CDR3 extends over 15 amino acids. CDR1 is MNHEY and CDR2 is SVGAGI in the germline V gene. Here the CDR3 DNA reads TGTGCCAGCAGTTACTCAGGGTCTGGGGCCAACGTCCTGACTTTC. Translating gives CASSYSGSGANVLTF.

This clonotype was counted ten times or more. The V and J genes are TRBV6-1 and TRBJ2-7; 9 nucleotides agree with TRBD2. Germline V gene data show CDR1 as MNHNS and CDR2 as SASEGT. With 5 bases clipped from V and 5 bases from J, the junction kept 7 bases outside the gene matches. This CDR3 is 14 amino acids long. The CDR3 is CASSHSGSPNEQYF. The DNA for the CDR3 is TGTGCCAGCAGTCATAGCGGGAGTCCCAACGAGCAGTACTTC.

There are many counts of this clonotype. J is TRBJ2-7 and V is TRBV15; the D gene could be TRBD1 or TRBD2 (5 bases each). The CDR3 length is 13 residues. The V end was cut by 8 bases, the J end by 5 bases, with 16 bases between. Germline values: CDR1 LNHNV, CDR2 YYDKDF (reference sequence). Written as DNA, the CDR3 is TGTGCCACCTCGCTGGGGCTAGCCAACGAGCAGTACTTC. Amino acids: CATSLGLANEQYF.

This clonotype has ten or more counts. The junction and the germline gene differ at one end; a read error may be behind it. The chain is built from TRBV2 and TRBJ1-5; a weak D match, TRBD1 (6 bases). CDR3 length: 14 residues. From germline, CDR1 is SNHLY and CDR2 FYNNEI. The CDR3 protein is CASSAGVSNRPQHF. The CDR3 nucleotides are TGTGCCAGCAGTGCAGGGGTCTCAAATCGGCCCCAGCATTTT.

This clonotype was observed a handful of times. The chain employs TRBV24-1 and TRBJ2-1, with 14 bases that match TRBD2. The CDR3 consists of 21 residues. Germline V gives CDR1 KGHDR, CDR2 SFDVKD. The J segment lost 0 bases and the V segment lost 2 bases, leaving 11 bases of the junction unmatched. The CDR3 reads CATSDYKGTSGSRSSYNEQFF. DNA of the CDR3: TGTGCCACCAGTGATTATAAAGGGACTAGCGGGAGTCGGAGCTCCTACAATGAGCAGTTCTTC.

This chain uses TRBV9 with TRBJ2-7; TRBD1 is a possible D gene (5 bases). Between the trimmed V and J ends, which lost 0 bases and 3 bases, there was a span of 16 bases. The germline V gene has CDR1 SGDLS and CDR2 YYNGEE. The CDR3 is made up of 16 amino acids. The DNA for the CDR3 is TGTGCCAGCAGCGTAGGGGTCCGCAGGGTAGACTACGAGCAGTACTTC. Protein product: CASSVGVRRVDYEQYF.

This clonotype was detected ten times or more. This sequence joins TRBV6-1 and TRBJ2-7; D unclear. The CDR3 has 11 amino acids. Per germline, CDR1 MNHNS and CDR2 SASEGT. Trimming removed 6 bases at V and 2 bases at J, with 5 bases between. The CDR3 loop is CASRDPYEQYF. The CDR3 DNA sequence: TGTGCCAGCAGAGACCCCTACGAGCAGTACTTC.

This clonotype showed up many times. V gene TRBV12-3 or TRBV12-4 combines with J gene TRBJ2-7, with D perhaps matching TRBD1 (6 bases). The CDR3 is 15 residues long. Trimming stripped 3 bases from V and 6 bases from J, with 18 bases between. This chain's CDR3 is CASSFPGRGGSEQYF. CDR3 coding DNA: TGTGCCAGCAGTTTCCCGGGCAGAGGGGGATCCGAGCAGTACTTC.

This clonotype was recorded at least ten times. The chain has TRBV20-1 and TRBJ1-2; a possible D gene is TRBD1 (5 bases). The CDR3 runs 12 residues. Germline CDR1 DFQATT, CDR2 SNEGSKA (reference sequence). The germline V and J ends were trimmed by 2 bases and 2 bases, with 6 bases remaining between them. In DNA form, the CDR3 reads TGCAGTGCTAGACGGGACAACTATGGCTACACCTTC. This codes for CSARRDNYGYTF.

This clonotype was counted ten times or more. V gene TRBV19 combines with J gene TRBJ1-2, with D tentatively TRBD1 (5 bases). The CDR3 length is 14 residues. V lost 4 bases, J lost 6 bases, and 15 bases lay in between. CDR1 and CDR2 from the germline V gene are LNHDA and SQIVND (reference sequence). CDR3 amino acids: CASSSLKDTHGYTF. The CDR3 DNA sequence: TGTGCCAGTAGTAGCCTAAAGGACACGCATGGCTACACCTTC.

This clonotype was seen a handful of times. The rearrangement uses TRBV5-4 and TRBJ1-2, with D unresolved. Trimming removed 1 base at V and 11 bases at J, with 18 bases between. Per the germline V gene, CDR1 is SGHNT and CDR2 is YYREEE (reference sequence). This CDR3 region has 14 residues. The CDR3 region is CASSLKAISHSYTF. In DNA form, the CDR3 reads TGTGCCAGCAGCTTGAAGGCAATTTCTCATAGTTACACCTTC.

This clonotype has just a few counts. This chain links TRBV20-1 with TRBJ2-5; 9 nucleotides align to TRBD2. Germline V lookup: CDR1 DFQATT, CDR2 SNEGSKA (reference sequence). Trimming at V came to 5 bases and at J to 7 bases, leaving 11 bases not matched to a gene. CDR3 length: 14 amino acids. The CDR3 region has the DNA TGCAGTGCTCCCACCCTTAGCGGGAGTGGGACCCAGTACTTC. Protein: CSAPTLSGSGTQYF.

This clonotype has ten or more counts. A much larger clone lies a single base off, so this may be a read error. The V and J genes are TRBV12-3 or TRBV12-4 and TRBJ1-1; D is undetermined. Trimming pared 5 bases from V and 3 bases from J, leaving 10 bases between. The CDR3 length is 13 residues. As DNA, the CDR3 is TGTGCCAGCAGTCCTAGTGAGGACACTGAAGCTTTCTTT. Residues: CASSPSEDTEAFF.

This clonotype was seen at least ten times. V usage is TRBV11-2 and J usage is TRBJ1-2; D unresolved. V lost 1 base, J lost 5 bases, and 17 bases lay in between. The CDR3 is 16 amino acids. Germline CDR1 SGHAT, CDR2 FQNNGV. The CDR3: CASSLVLGDSVYGYTF. The DNA of the CDR3 is TGTGCCAGCAGCTTAGTTTTGGGCGATAGCGTTTATGGCTACACCTTC.

The chain recombines TRBV18 with TRBJ1-2; 10 nucleotides match TRBD1. V lost 2 bases to trimming and J lost 6 bases; unmatched junction nucleotides: 6. Germline V gene data show CDR1 as KGHSH and CDR2 as LQKENI. The CDR3 loop spans 15 amino acids. In nucleotides, the CDR3 is TGTGCCAGCTCACCATTGACAGGGGGCGAGGATGGCTACACCTTC. It translates to CASSPLTGGEDGYTF.

This clonotype was picked up many times. The CDR3 is CASSLIGGEIYEQYF. Written as DNA, the CDR3 is TGTGCCAGCAGTTTAATTGGAGGAGAAATATACGAGCAGTACTTC. The chain has TRBV27 and TRBJ2-7; a possible D gene is TRBD2 (5 bases). The CDR3 runs to 15 residues. The germline V gene encodes CDR1 MNHEY and CDR2 SMNVEV (reference sequence). The V end was cut by 2 bases, the J end by 4 bases, with 15 bases between.

The table lists this clonotype with many counts. The chain uses TRBV18 and TRBJ2-5, with TRBD1 matching 9 bases. Germline trimming cut 3 bases from V and 5 bases from J; bases unmatched to any gene: 13. CDR1 and CDR2 (germline): KGHSH, LQKENI. There are 17 residues in the CDR3. The CDR3 protein is CASSPLSGTGLGETQYF. The CDR3 DNA is TGTGCCAGCTCACCGCTCTCCGGGACAGGGCTGGGGGAGACCCAGTACTTC.

The V call is TRBV12-5, the J call TRBJ2-7; 9 bases are shared with TRBD1. Germline V gene lookup returns CDR1 LGHNT and CDR2 FRNRAP. The CDR3 loop spans 19 amino acids. V lost 9 bases, J lost 2 bases, and 23 bases stayed unmatched. CDR3 loop: CASDTPGQGLIAEPYEQYF. The CDR3, as DNA: TGTGCTAGCGACACACCGGGACAGGGCTTAATAGCGGAGCCCTACGAGCAGTACTTC.

Ten or more counts support this clonotype. This rearrangement joins TRBV9 to TRBJ2-5; TRBD2 agrees at 7 bases. The length of the CDR3 is 14 residues. The V segment lost 3 bases and the J segment 5 bases; nucleotides outside the gene matches: 7. CDR1 and CDR2 (germline): SGDLS, YYNGEE. CDR3 amino acids: CASSEGGWGETQYF. In DNA form, the CDR3 reads TGTGCCAGCAGCGAGGGAGGGTGGGGGGAGACCCAGTACTTC. Full variable domain (outside the CDR3, taken from reference TRBV9 and TRBJ2-5): DSGVTQTPKHLITATGQRVTLRCSPRSGDLSVYWYQQSLDQGLQFLIQYYNGEERAKGNILERFSAQQFPDLHSELNLSSLELGDSALYFCASSEGGWGETQYFGPGTRLLVL.

This clonotype was detected many times. The gene calls are TRBV5-1 and TRBJ1-5, with D perhaps TRBD1 (5 bases). CDR1 SGHRS and CDR2 YFSETQ come from the germline V gene. The CDR3 length is 16 residues. Trimming removed 0 bases at V and 7 bases at J, with 17 bases between. CDR3 nucleotides: TGCGCCAGCAGCTTGGAGATAGGGGTGAGGGAACAGCCCCAGCATTTT. Translation gives CASSLEIGVREQPQHF.

This clonotype was picked up many times. In DNA, the CDR3 is TGTGCCAGTAGTATATTCCGGGACAGGTCCTATGGCTACACCTTC. The encoded protein is CASSIFRDRSYGYTF. The V and J genes are TRBV19 and TRBJ1-2; 8 bases are a match to TRBD1. Germline CDR1 LNHDA, CDR2 SQIVND (reference sequence). This CDR3 spans 15 amino acids. The junction had 6 bases not matched to a gene; V was cut back by 2 bases and J by 4 bases.

The rearrangement joins TRBV6-2 or TRBV6-3 to TRBJ1-5; 9 positions match TRBD1. Germline loops: CDR1 MNHEY, CDR2 SVGEGT. The CDR3 contains 16 residues. The ends lost 5 bases at V and 3 bases at J; junction bases unmatched: 8. This chain's CDR3 is CASSPPDRGLNQPQHF. DNA of the CDR3: TGTGCCAGCAGTCCCCCGGACAGGGGACTCAATCAGCCCCAGCATTTT.

This clonotype has a count of ten or more. V usage is TRBV27 and J usage is TRBJ2-5, with 9 bases matching TRBD1. CDR1 and CDR2 from the germline V gene are MNHEY and SMNVEV (reference sequence). The junction had 12 bases not matched to a gene; V was cut back by 8 bases and J by 5 bases. The CDR3 has 15 residues. CDR3 in amino acids: CASLGRQGVLETQYF. The CDR3 DNA reads as TGTGCCAGCCTCGGGAGACAGGGGGTCTTGGAGACCCAGTACTTC.

In its sample, this clonotype was seen a few times. V usage is TRBV4-3 and J usage is TRBJ1-6; 7 bases line up with TRBD1. The CDR3 loop spans 15 amino acids. The trim removed 0 bases at V and 9 bases at J, leaving 5 bases unmatched. Per germline, CDR1 LGHNA and CDR2 YSLEER. This CDR3 is CASSQDETGRSPLHF. In nucleotides, the CDR3 is TGCGCCAGCAGCCAAGATGAGACAGGGCGTTCACCCCTCCACTTT.